This T cell receptor beta chain originates from a study of cytomegalovirus exposure and HLA in healthy donors. Points from the study as a whole: Most subjects had HLA-A and HLA-B alleles reportedly predicted accurately by TCR beta sequences.

V was clipped by 0 bases and J by 1 base, with 9 bases between them. The CDR3 contains 15 residues. CDR1 is LGHNA, CDR2 YNFKEQ, per germline. Primers included in the PCR were 60 Vbeta and 13 Jbeta primers. The data were produced by immunoSEQ multiplex PCR, yet TCRdb's version contains in-frame clones alone and is incomplete. The profile shows 85,000 to 100,000 clones, under 75% of them singletons. Donors were ostensibly healthy at sampling, although undocumented immune exposures were probable. Regarding this clone: The antigen remains undetermined.

This TCR derives from a human donor in good health. Material: PBMCs. The chain carries TRBV4-2 and TRBJ1-1; unclear D gene. CDR3 sequence: CASSQDRFPNTEAFF. The CDR3 nucleotides are TGTGCCAGCAGCCAAGATCGGTTTCCGAACACTGAAGCTTTCTTT.